This T cell receptor (beta chain) comes out of a study of shared clonotypes between healthy human individuals. Background on the study: The people who gave samples were a couple of women and a few men aged 18 to 49.

Ten or more counts support this clone. Assay: immunoSEQ multiplex PCR; the TCRdb copy retains only in-frame clones and omits some. The table shows roughly 510,000 clones, with approximately 79% occurring only once. Trimming stripped 10 bases from V and 1 base from J, with 10 bases between. Per the germline V gene, CDR1 is MGHRA and CDR2 is YSYEKL. The CDR3 covers 13 residues. This receptor was taken from a woman aged 40 to 55 in good health. Some clones in this sample may be carry-over from other donors' samples. Sequenced sample: PBMCs. The chain employs TRBV4-1 and TRBJ2-2; a weak D match, TRBD1 (6 bases). CDR3 sequence reads: CATSDRNTGELFF. Written as DNA, the CDR3 is TGCGCCACCTCGGACAGGAACACCGGGGAGCTGTTTTTT.